This T cell receptor beta chain was sequenced for a study of T-cell reconstitution after alpha-beta-depleted transplantation in children. The CDR3 spans 12 residues. Germline CDR1 reads MDHEN; CDR2 reads SYDVKM. The ends were cut back, 6 bases at V and 6 bases at J, with 12 bases in the middle. This clonotype was seen only a few times. What it binds is not known. General study findings and limits: One year after transplant, T-cell counts and diversity came mostly from newly produced T cells. There were reportedly several hundred expanded graft clones from which alpha-beta T cells came about two months after transplant.

A library of TCRbeta sequences, prepared with unique molecular identifiers, was generated. TCRdb fed the PCR reads into MiXCR, producing one record per CDR3 protein. The table lists hundreds of thousands of distinct CDR3 sequences, roughly a sixth of them singletons. The sample was PBMCs, mostly from graft donor cells, taken 360 days after TCRalphabeta/CD19-depleted stem cell transplant. This clonotype originated in a male patient aged 2 to 9 who had a stem cell transplant for acute lymphoblastic leukemia, so the T cells may come from the graft donor. J is TRBJ2-7 and V is TRBV28; a weak D match, TRBD2 (5 bases). The CDR3 DNA reads TGTGCCAGCAGCCAGGACGGGGTCGAGCAGTACTTC. Translation gives CASSQDGVEQYF.